This record concerns one T cell receptor beta chain sequence. This clonotype appeared many times. This clone's antigen is unknown. There are no base qualities to consult, and no much larger clone falls within one base. The data belong to a study of patients and donors after allogeneic stem cell transplantation (dated by TCRdb to between 2020 and 2021). The library was produced with RT-PCR. The sample was run on a NextSeq 550. TCRdb handled the public reads itself, with Q25 trimming in fastp and clone calling in MiXCR, and kept productive beta chains. Rows are unified per CDR3 protein, each entry keeping the most common DNA and genes. The sample table holds tens of thousands of distinct CDR3 sequences, of which around 5% were seen once. The leading ten clones occupy less than 3% of the sample. The sample comprised blood, either unsorted or a sorted T cell fraction (not recorded which). The receptor comes from a human donor who was either an allogeneic HSCT recipient or a stem cell or donor lymphocyte infusion donor (not recorded which). It is not recorded whose cells these are; they may come from a transplant donor.

The DNA is as follows: TGTGCCAGCAGTTTACGCCCGAGGACAACTAATGAAAAACTGTTTTTT. This codes for CASSLRPRTTNEKLFF. Rearrangement joined TRBV27 to TRBJ1-4; a confident D gene designation cannot be given. The germline V gene (reference sequence) yields MNHEY for CDR1 and SMNVEV for CDR2. Counted from cysteine to phenylalanine, this CDR3 has 16 amino acids. The retained sequence is limited to the CDR3, 48 bases, with the frame set at the first base. V drops 2 bases and J drops 0 bases, leaving 10 bases in between.